What follows are 22 T cell receptor delta chains derived from one specimen sequenced in a study of γδ T cells in repeated Plasmodium falciparum infection. TCRdb applied CATT to the multiplex PCR reads for clone calling. Of roughly 93,000 delta-chain clones in the sample, 1.4% were seen once. Vgamma9/Vdelta2+ and Vdelta2-negative gammadelta T cells were flow-sorted from PBMC for bulk sequencing. The specimen was gamma-delta T cells from blood. These receptors were taken from a pool of human donors (malaria-infected and uninfected, not separated).

This clone occurred a few times. A much bigger clone sits one base away, suggesting this may be a read error. The gene calls are TRDV1 and TRDJ1; unclear D gene. TCRdb gives no J gene; it was assigned here by matching the DNA to germline. This CDR3 is built from 17 residues. The germline V gene has CDR1 TSWWSYY and CDR2 QGS. Between the trimmed V and J ends, which lost 8 bases and 4 bases, there was a span of 26 bases. Here the CDR3 DNA reads TGTGCTCTTCCAACCCGGGGCCACCTTTCCGAGAGCGATAAACTCATCTTT. This encodes CALPTRGHLSESDKLIF.

This clone was seen more than once but under ten times. TCRdb shows a much larger clone's protein in place of this DNA's translation, and the two differ at residue 7, likely through a read error; the protein shown is translated from the DNA. The genes are TRDV2 and TRDJ1; TRDD3 agrees at 9 bases. Matching the DNA to germline supplied the J gene, which TCRdb does not give. CDR3 length equals 17 residues. CDR1 and CDR2 from the germline V gene are GEAIGNYY and EKD. V shed 3 bases, J shed 2 bases, and the junction held 12 bases outside the gene matches. DNA of the CDR3: TGTGCCTGTGACCTCATGGCGTTACTGGGGGAGACCGATAAACTCATCTTT. Translated: CACDLMALLGETDKLIF.

This clone has only a few counts. TCRdb assigns this DNA the protein of a much larger clone, which departs from its translation at residue 15; this likely reflects a read error, and the protein shown comes from translating the DNA. The V gene is TRDV3, the J gene TRDJ1, with 7 bases identical to TRDD2. This CDR3 is 19 amino acids long. CDR1 TVYSNPD and CDR2 GDNSRS come from the germline V gene (reference sequence). For the CDR3, the DNA is TGTGCCTTTAACGGAGGTTCCTACCCCGAGTTGGGGAACACCGTTAAACTCATCTTT. This gives the protein CAFNGGSYPELGNTVKLIF.

This clone was seen only a few times. A far larger clone is only one base removed, so a read error is likely. This CDR3 is also generated by other DNA sequences in the sample. The CDR3 bases are TGTGCCTGGGACCTTTCACTGGGGGATAGTCCCGACAAACTCATCTTT. The encoded protein is CAWDLSLGDSPDKLIF. The chain has TRDV3 and TRDJ1; 11 bases align to TRDD3. No J gene was available from TCRdb, and it was assigned here by a germline match of the DNA. Germline lookup yields CDR1 TVYSNPD and CDR2 GDNSRS (reference sequence). This CDR3 is built from 16 residues.

As to this clone: A far larger clone is one nucleotide away, so this likely arose from a read error. Other DNA variants within this sample encode the same CDR3. The V segment is TRDV2, and no J call was made; TRDD3, as called in the table, went unchecked against the DNA. Germline loops: CDR1 GEAIGNYY, CDR2 EKD. The CDR3 has 18 amino acids. The CDR3 spells CACDTVALGLGYTDKLIF. CDR3 nucleotide sequence: TGTGCCTGTGACACCGTGGCGCTGGGACTAGGTTACACCGATAAACTCATCTTC.

This clone was seen more than once but under ten times. TCRdb's protein, taken from a much larger clone, differs from this DNA's translation at residue 15, likely owing to a read error; the protein displayed comes from the DNA. The rearrangement joins TRDV1 to TRDJ1, with 13 bases lining up with TRDD3. The CDR3 totals 17 residues. Germline V gene sequence: CDR1 TSWWSYY, CDR2 QGS. The CDR3 DNA is TGTGCTCTTGGGGAACGAATACTGGGGGATACGCGCGATAAACCCATCTTT. Amino acid sequence: CALGERILGDTRDKPIF.

As to this clone: The protein in TCRdb stems from a much larger clone and differs at residue 9 from this DNA's translation, likely a read error; here the protein is translated from the DNA. The chain joins TRDV2 to TRDJ1; TRDD3 matches 11 bases. The J gene, not given by TCRdb, was assigned here from a germline match of the nucleotide sequence. J was trimmed by 1 base and V by 0 bases; bases with no gene match: 27. Germline V gene lookup returns CDR1 GEAIGNYY and CDR2 EKD. The CDR3 loop spans 24 amino acids. Here the CDR3 DNA reads TGTGCCTGTGACACCGTCGGGTCTAGCCGAGGACAGCACTGGGGGATAGGGTCCACCGATAAACTCATCTTT. This translates into CACDTVGSSRGQHWGIGSTDKLIF.

This clone was seen many times. Given a far larger clone just one base away, this is likely a sequencing read error. Additional DNA sequences in this sample encode the identical CDR3. This rearrangement joins TRDV2 to TRDJ3, with TRDD3 identical over 7 bases. TCRdb gives no J gene; it was assigned here by matching the DNA to germline. The CDR3 is 17 amino acids. The V gene's germline CDR1 is GEAIGNYY and CDR2 EKD. The CDR3 here is CACDTWGSSWDTRQMFF. CDR3 sequence (DNA): TGTGCCTGTGACACCTGGGGGAGCTCCTGGGACACTCGACAGATGTTTTTC.

In the case of this clone: A far bigger clonotype differs at one base, so this is likely a read error. Other DNA sequences in the sample encode the same CDR3. This chain uses TRDV1 with TRDJ1, with 10 bases fitting TRDD3. Here the J gene came from matching the DNA to germline, since TCRdb omits it. CDR1 is TSWWSYY, CDR2 QGS, per germline. There are 20 residues in the CDR3. CDR3 region: CALGELGDAYWGIGTDKLIF. The CDR3 DNA is TGTGCTCTAGGGGAACTTGGGGATGCGTACTGGGGGATTGGAACCGATAAACTCATCTTT.

In the case of this clone: This likely stems from a read error, as it lies one base from a far larger clone. The sample carries other DNA sequences with the same CDR3. This chain connects TRDV1 to TRDJ1; 7 bases are a match to TRDD2. TCRdb offers no J gene call, so here the DNA was matched to germline to obtain one. The CDR3 is made up of 21 amino acids. The germline gives CDR1 TSWWSYY, CDR2 QGS. CDR3 nucleotide sequence: TGCGCTCTTGGGGAAGTTTCCTACGGGGGGCCGTACTCTCTGTACACCGATAAACTCATCTTT. Residues: CALGEVSYGGPYSLYTDKLIF.

As to this clone: This DNA translates differently at residue 12 from the TCRdb protein, which is that of a much larger clone; a read error is likely, and the protein shown is the DNA's own translation. The chain is built from TRDV3 and TRDJ1, with D perhaps matching TRDD2 or TRDD3 (7 bases each). CDR1 and CDR2 (germline): TVYSNPD, GDNSRS (reference sequence). V was cut by 2 bases and J by 0 bases, with 34 bases left in between. This CDR3 contains 21 residues. As DNA, the CDR3 is TGTGCCTTTCGGGGGCGCTTCCTATATGCCTGGGGGGGGAATTACACCGATAAACTCATCTTT. Encoded protein: CAFRGRFLYAWGGNYTDKLIF.

This clone occurred a few times. The translation of this DNA and the TCRdb protein of a much larger clone differ at residue 8, probably owing to a read error; the protein shown here is translated from the DNA. This chain links TRDV2 with TRDJ1; 7 positions agree with TRDD3. TCRdb gives no J gene; it was assigned here by matching the DNA to germline. Trimming took 0 bases from V and 0 from J; bases not matched to a gene: 15. The germline gives CDR1 GEAIGNYY, CDR2 EKD. This CDR3 contains 19 residues. The CDR3 DNA sequence: TGTGCCTGTGACACCCTAAAAGGGGGATTGCGACCCTACACCGATAAACTCATCTTT. Its translation: CACDTLKGGLRPYTDKLIF.

Only a few counts were recorded for this clone. TCRdb shows a much larger clone's protein in place of this DNA's translation, and the two differ at residue 6, likely through a read error; the protein shown is translated from the DNA. The genes are TRDV1 and TRDJ1; D not resolved. The V gene's germline CDR1 is TSWWSYY and CDR2 QGS. This CDR3 has 14 amino acids. Trimming took 5 bases from V and 0 from J, leaving 10 bases between them. CDR3 sequence (DNA): TGTGCTCTTGGGATTCTCAAGTACACCGATAAACTCATCTTT. Amino acids: CALGILKYTDKLIF.

This clone was counted a few times. A read error is likely here: a far larger clone is one base away. Other DNA sequences in the same sample also yield this CDR3. No J gene was called, and the V gene is TRDV2; the D call of TRDD3 is as the table states it, not checked on the DNA. This CDR3 has 14 amino acids. CDR1 is GEAIGNYY and CDR2 is EKD in the germline V gene. CDR3 coding DNA: TGTGCCTGTGACCGGCTGGGGTACACCGATAAACTTATCTTT. As protein: CACDRLGYTDKLIF.

This clone was observed a handful of times. The TCRdb protein, from a much larger clone, departs from this DNA's translation at residue 6, likely by read error; the protein shown derives from the DNA. The chain has TRDV2 and TRDJ1; D not resolved. The J gene, left out of TCRdb, was set here by checking the DNA against germline. V lost 0 bases and J lost 10, with 17 bases in between. The length of the CDR3 is 14 residues. Germline V CDR1 and CDR2: GEAIGNYY, EKD. The DNA of the CDR3 is TGTGCCTGTGACACCCATTTTGTAGTTGGCGTACTCATCTTT. This sequence encodes CACDTHFVVGVLIF.

About this clone: A single base is all that separates this from a far larger clone, so a read error is likely. The same CDR3 arises from other DNA sequences in this sample as well. The gene calls are TRDV1 and TRDJ1, with 11 bases matching TRDD3. The J gene comes from matching the DNA to germline here; TCRdb lacks it. Germline CDR1 and CDR2: TSWWSYY and QGS. CDR3 size: 25 residues. CDR3 bases: TGTGCCCTTGGGGAACTACAGTCTTCCTACACAAAAACTGGGGGATATGCGTCCTCCCCCGATAAACTCATCTTT. Its protein is CALGELQSSYTKTGGYASSPDKLIF.

As regards this clone: The protein given by TCRdb reflects a much larger clone and differs at residue 4 from this DNA's translation, likely from a read error; the protein shown is the DNA's translation. V is TRDV1 and J is TRDJ1, with D unclear. CDR1 is TSWWSYY and CDR2 is QGS in the germline V gene. There are 12 residues in the CDR3. The CDR3 DNA sequence: TGTGCTCTTAGGGAACAGTACGATAAACTCATCTTT. Translated, it gives CALREQYDKLIF.

This clone has more than one count but fewer than ten. The amino acid sequence in TCRdb belongs to a much larger clone and departs from this DNA's translation at residue 5, likely a sequencing read error; the sequence shown is translated from the DNA. The chain uses TRDV2 and TRDJ1; weak D call: TRDD3 (7 bases). In the absence of a J gene in TCRdb, the DNA was matched to germline to assign it here. CDR1 and CDR2 (germline): GEAIGNYY, EKD. V shed 2 bases and J shed 2 bases, with 38 bases lying between them. The CDR3 is made up of 23 amino acids. This CDR3 reads CACDIIDSSWKTGDVTATDKLIF. The CDR3 DNA reads as TGTGCCTGTGACATCATTGACTCTTCCTGGAAGACTGGGGATGTTACGGCGACCGATAAACTCATCTTT.

With respect to this clone: The TCRdb protein, from a much larger clone, departs from this DNA's translation at residue 16, likely by read error; the protein shown derives from the DNA. V and J are TRDV2 and TRDJ2; 12 nucleotides line up with TRDD3. The germline V gene encodes CDR1 GEAIGNYY and CDR2 EKD. This CDR3 is built from 18 residues. CDR3 loop: CACDTSLGDTGVTAQPFF. DNA for the CDR3: TGTGCCTGTGACACCTCTCTGGGGGATACGGGCGTGACAGCACAACCCTTCTTT.

As to this clone: This DNA's translation and the protein TCRdb lists, from a much larger clone, do not match at residue 8, likely due to a read error; the protein shown is translated from the DNA. The V gene is TRDV1, the J gene TRDJ1, with D uncertain. There are 11 residues in the CDR3. Germline V gives CDR1 TSWWSYY, CDR2 QGS. V dropped 4 bases and J dropped 10 bases, with 10 bases sitting between them. The CDR3 protein is CALGGPPGLIF. In DNA form, the CDR3 reads TGTGCTCTTGGGGGGCCGCCGGGACTCATCTTT.

Of note for this clone: TCRdb attributes to this sequence the protein of a much larger clone, which differs from the DNA translation at residue 5; a read error is likely, and the protein displayed is translated from the DNA. The V call is TRDV1, the J call TRDJ1; 10 nucleotides align to TRDD3. The J gene is absent in TCRdb and was assigned here via DNA matching to germline. J was trimmed by 7 bases and V by 3 bases; bases with no gene match: 29. The CDR3 spans 22 residues. In germline, CDR1 is TSWWSYY, CDR2 QGS. The CDR3 DNA follows: TGTGCTCTTGGGGAGAGTCGACCTAATGGTGTAAGAGTACTGGGGGATGGGGTTAAACTCATCTTT. It codes for CALGESRPNGVRVLGDGVKLIF.

This clone was found many times. The chain links TRDV1 to TRDJ1; unclear D gene. The length of the CDR3 is 15 residues. CDR1 and CDR2 (germline): TSWWSYY, QGS. Deletions cut 2 bases from V and 0 bases from J, with 10 bases between. The CDR3 sequence: CALGEFGGYTDKLIF. CDR3 nucleotides: TGTGCTCTTGGGGAATTTGGAGGATACACCGATAAACTCATCTTT.